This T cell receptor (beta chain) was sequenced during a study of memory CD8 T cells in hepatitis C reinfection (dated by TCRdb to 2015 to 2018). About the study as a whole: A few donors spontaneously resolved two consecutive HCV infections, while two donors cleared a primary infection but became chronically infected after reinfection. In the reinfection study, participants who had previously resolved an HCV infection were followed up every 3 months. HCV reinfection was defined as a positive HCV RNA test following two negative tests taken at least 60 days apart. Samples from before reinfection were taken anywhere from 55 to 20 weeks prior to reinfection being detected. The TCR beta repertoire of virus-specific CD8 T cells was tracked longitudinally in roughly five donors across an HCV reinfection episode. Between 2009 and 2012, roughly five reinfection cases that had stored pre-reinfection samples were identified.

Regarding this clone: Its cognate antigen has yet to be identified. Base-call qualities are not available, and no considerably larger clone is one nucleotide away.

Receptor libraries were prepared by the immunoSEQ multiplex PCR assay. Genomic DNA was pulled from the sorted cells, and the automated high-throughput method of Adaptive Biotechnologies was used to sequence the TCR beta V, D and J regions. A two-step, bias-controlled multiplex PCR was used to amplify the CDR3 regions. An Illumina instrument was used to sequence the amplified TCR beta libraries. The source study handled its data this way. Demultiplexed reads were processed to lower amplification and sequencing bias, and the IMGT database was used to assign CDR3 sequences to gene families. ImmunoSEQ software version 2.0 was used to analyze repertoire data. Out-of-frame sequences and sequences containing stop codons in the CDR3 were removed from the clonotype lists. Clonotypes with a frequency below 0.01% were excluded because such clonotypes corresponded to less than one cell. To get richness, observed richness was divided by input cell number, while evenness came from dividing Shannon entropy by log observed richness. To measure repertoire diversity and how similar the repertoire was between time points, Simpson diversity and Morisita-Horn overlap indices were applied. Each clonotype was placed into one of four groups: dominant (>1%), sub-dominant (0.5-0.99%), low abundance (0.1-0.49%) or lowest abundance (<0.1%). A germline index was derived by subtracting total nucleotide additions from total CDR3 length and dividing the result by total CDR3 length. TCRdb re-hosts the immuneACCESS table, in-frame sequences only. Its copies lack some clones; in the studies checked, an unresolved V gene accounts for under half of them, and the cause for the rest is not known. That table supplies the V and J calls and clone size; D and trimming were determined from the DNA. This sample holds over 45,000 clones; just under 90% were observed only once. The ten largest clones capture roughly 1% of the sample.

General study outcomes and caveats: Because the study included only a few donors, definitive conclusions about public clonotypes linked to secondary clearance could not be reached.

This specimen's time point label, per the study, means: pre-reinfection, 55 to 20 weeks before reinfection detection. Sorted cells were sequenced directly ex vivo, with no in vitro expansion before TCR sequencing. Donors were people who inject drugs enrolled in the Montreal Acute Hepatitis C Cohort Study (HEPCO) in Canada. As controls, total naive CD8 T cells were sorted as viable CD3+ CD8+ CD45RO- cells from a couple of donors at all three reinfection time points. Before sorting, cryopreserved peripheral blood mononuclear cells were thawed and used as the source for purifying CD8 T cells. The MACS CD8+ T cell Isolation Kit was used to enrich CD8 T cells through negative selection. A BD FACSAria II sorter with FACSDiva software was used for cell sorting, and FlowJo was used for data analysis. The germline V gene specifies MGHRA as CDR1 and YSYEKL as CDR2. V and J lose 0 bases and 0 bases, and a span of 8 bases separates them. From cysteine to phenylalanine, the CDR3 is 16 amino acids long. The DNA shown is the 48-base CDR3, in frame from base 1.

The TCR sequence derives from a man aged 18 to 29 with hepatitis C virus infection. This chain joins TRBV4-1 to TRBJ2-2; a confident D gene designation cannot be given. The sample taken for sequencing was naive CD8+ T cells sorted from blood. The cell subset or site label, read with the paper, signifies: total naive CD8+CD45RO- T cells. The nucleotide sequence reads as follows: TGCGCCAGCAGCCAAGAGAAGCGATCGAACACCGGGGAGCTGTTTTTT. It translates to CASSQEKRSNTGELFF.